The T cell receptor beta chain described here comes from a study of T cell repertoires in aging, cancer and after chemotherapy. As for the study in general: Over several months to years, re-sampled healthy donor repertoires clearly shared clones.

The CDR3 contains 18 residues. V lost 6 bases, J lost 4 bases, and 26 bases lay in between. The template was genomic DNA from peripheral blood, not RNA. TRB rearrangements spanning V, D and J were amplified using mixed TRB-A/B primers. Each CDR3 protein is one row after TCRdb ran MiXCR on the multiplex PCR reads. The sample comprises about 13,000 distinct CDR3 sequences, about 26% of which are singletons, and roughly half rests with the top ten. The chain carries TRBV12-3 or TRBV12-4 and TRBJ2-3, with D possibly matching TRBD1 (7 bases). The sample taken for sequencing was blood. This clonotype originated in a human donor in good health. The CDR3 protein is CASSSPRLRGRGADTQYF. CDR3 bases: TGTGCCAGCAGCAGTCCCCGATTGAGGGGCAGGGGGGCAGATACGCAGTATTTT.